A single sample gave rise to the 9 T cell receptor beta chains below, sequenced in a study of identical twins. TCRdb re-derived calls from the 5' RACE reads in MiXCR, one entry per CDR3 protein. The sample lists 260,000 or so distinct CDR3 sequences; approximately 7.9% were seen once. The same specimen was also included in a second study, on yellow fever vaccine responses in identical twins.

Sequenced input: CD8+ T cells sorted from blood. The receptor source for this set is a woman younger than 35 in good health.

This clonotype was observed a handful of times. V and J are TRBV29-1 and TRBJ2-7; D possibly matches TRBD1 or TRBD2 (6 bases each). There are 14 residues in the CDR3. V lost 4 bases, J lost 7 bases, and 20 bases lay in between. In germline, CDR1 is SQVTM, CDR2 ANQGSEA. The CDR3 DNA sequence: TGCAGCGTTGCGGGGGCCGAGGTCCTGGGGGAGCAGTACTTC. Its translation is CSVAGAEVLGEQYF.

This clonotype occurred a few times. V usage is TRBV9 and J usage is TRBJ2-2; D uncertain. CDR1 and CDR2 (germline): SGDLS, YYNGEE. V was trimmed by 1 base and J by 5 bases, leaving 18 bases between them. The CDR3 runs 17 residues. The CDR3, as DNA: TGTGCCAGCAGCGTAACGCGGCAGGACCCCAATACCGGGGAGCTGTTTTTT. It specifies CASSVTRQDPNTGELFF.

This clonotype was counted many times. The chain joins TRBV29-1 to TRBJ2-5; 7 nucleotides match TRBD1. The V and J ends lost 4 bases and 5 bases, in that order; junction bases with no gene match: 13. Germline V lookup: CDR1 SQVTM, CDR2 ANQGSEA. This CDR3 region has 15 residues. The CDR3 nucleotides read TGCAGCGTTGTCCGAGACAGGGCCGCCTCCGAGACCCAGTACTTC. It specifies CSVVRDRAASETQYF.

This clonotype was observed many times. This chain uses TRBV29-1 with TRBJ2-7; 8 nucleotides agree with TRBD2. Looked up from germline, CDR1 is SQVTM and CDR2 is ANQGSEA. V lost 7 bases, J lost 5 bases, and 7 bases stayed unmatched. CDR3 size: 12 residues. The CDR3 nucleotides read TGCAGCGCCCGACTAGCGAGTCACGAGCAGTACTTC. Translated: CSARLASHEQYF.

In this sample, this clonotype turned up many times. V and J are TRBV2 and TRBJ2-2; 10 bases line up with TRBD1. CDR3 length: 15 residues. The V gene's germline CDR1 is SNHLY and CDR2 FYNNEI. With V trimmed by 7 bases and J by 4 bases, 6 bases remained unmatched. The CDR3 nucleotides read TGTGCCAGCATACCCGGGACAGGGGTCACCGGGGAGCTGTTTTTT. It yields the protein CASIPGTGVTGELFF.

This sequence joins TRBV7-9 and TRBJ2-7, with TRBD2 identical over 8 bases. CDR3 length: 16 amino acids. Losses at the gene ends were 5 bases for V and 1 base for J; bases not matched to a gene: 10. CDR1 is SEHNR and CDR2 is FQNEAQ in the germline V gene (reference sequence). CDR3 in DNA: TGTGCCAGCAGCCCCAGAGGACTAGCTCTTTCCTACGAGCAGTACTTC. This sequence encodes CASSPRGLALSYEQYF.

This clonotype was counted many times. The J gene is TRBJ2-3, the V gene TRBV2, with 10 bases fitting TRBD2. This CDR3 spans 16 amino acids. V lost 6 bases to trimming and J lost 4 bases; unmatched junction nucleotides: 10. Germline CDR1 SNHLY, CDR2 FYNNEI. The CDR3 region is CASSPFTSGVADTQYF. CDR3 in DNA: TGTGCCAGCAGCCCTTTTACTAGCGGGGTAGCAGATACGCAGTATTTT.

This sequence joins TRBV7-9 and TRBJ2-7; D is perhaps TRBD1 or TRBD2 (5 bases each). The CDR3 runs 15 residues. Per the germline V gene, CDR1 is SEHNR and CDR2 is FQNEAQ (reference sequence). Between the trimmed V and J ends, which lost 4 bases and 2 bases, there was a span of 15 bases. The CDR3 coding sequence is TGTGCCAGCAGCTCTCGAGAGGGGCTAGCCTACGAGCAGTACGTC. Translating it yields CASSSREGLAYEQYV.

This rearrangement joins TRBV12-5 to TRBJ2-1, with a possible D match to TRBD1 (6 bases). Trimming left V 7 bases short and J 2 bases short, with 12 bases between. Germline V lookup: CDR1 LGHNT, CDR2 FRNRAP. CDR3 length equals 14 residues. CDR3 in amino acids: CASDQGPTYNEQFF. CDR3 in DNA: TGTGCTAGTGACCAGGGGCCTACCTACAATGAGCAGTTCTTC.